The TCR beta chain under discussion was sequenced for a study of a mutant IDH1 vaccine in newly diagnosed glioma (dated by TCRdb to about 2021). The study in broad terms: Vaccination started 4-6 weeks after radiotherapy alone, or was given together with temozolomide cycles in the groups whose treatment included chemotherapy. Of the 25 to 40 patients who were treated, about 60% were male and roughly 38% were female, and the mean age was roughly 40 years. Prior to enrollment, patients had been given standard therapy consisting of radiotherapy alone, temozolomide alone, or radiochemotherapy with temozolomide, with the combination given to most patients. The week-35 safety follow-up took place at visit V12, and the week-47 end of study took place at visit V13. Six visits were used for peripheral blood collection: V03 (baseline), V05, V07, V10, V12 and V13. Longitudinal TCRB deep sequencing was done for 25 to 30 treated patients, wherever samples were available for exploratory analyses. What the work shows at the level of the full study, not this receptor alone: The authors stated that sample limitations prevented analyses of patient blood samples from being reproduced. Pseudoprogression seemed to be unrelated to changes in the top peripheral T cell clonotypes found by TCRB sequencing. Availability determined which PBMC samples were chosen for TCRB deep sequencing. Across multiple MHC alleles, vaccine-induced immune responses were seen in about 93% of patients.

Comment on this clone: The specificity of this receptor is unknown. Base qualities were left out, and no much larger clone turns up one base away.

Interpreted using the paper, the time point label stands for: week 35, safety follow-up. Every vaccine dose consisted of 300 ug of a 20-mer mutant IDH1 peptide in Montanide, administered subcutaneously together with topical imiquimod. Across visits V03 through V10, patients got a total of eight vaccinations, given in weeks 1, 3, 5, 7, 11, 15, 19 and 23. Donors had newly diagnosed WHO grade 3 or 4 IDH1-mutant astrocytomas with loss of nuclear ATRX. The samples were drawn from NOA16, a multicentre, single-arm, open-label phase I trial in Germany that tested a mutant IDH1 peptide vaccine in humans for the first time. Genomic DNA for TCRB sequencing was extracted from EDTA blood using the DNeasy Blood and Tissue Kit. Taken from cysteine to phenylalanine, the CDR3 has 15 residues. The CDR3 DNA has 45 bases and is translated from base 1. Relative to germline, V is missing 2 bases and J is missing 2 bases, with 4 bases of the junction outside any gene match. For CDR1 and CDR2, the germline V gene lists SGDLS and YYNGEE.

The library was made by the immunoSEQ multiplex PCR assay. Rearranged TCR beta chain sequences were amplified with the hsTCRB Kit following the manufacturer's protocol. An Illumina MiSeq was used to sequence the TCRB libraries. In the original analysis: Demultiplexing, trimming and gene mapping were performed with the kit vendor's proprietary platform. This immuneACCESS table, as held by TCRdb, lists in-frame sequences with V and J called but not all clones. Of the missing ones, under half trace to an unresolved V gene in checked studies; the others have no known cause. The V and J calls and clone size are taken from that table; D and trimming were inferred from the DNA. For this sample there are approximately 50,000 clones; about 90% appear just once. The ten largest clones add up to more than 1.5% of the sample.

This receptor was obtained from a man aged 35-49 years with glioma. Recombination connected TRBV9 to TRBJ2-7; 10 nucleotides in the junction match TRBD1. This specimen was PBMCs, taken from a glioma patient whose treatment included an IDH1 peptide vaccine. The CDR3 loop reads CASSVRDRGPYEQYF. The sequence in DNA is TGTGCCAGCAGCGTCCGGGACAGGGGTCCCTACGAGCAGTACTTC.